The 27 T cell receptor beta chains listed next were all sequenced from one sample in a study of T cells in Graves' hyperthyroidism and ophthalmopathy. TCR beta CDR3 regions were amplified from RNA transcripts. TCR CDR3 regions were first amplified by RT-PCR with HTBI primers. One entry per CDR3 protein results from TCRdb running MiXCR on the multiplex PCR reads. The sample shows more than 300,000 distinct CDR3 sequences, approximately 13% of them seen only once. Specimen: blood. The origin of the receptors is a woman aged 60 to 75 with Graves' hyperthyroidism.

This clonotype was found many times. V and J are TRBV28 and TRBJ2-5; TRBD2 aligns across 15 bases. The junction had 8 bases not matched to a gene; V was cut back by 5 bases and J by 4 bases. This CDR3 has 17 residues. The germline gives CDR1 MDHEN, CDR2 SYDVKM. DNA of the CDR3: TGTGCCAGCAGTCCAAGGGGGACTAGCGGGAGGACAGAGACCCAGTACTTC. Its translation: CASSPRGTSGRTETQYF.

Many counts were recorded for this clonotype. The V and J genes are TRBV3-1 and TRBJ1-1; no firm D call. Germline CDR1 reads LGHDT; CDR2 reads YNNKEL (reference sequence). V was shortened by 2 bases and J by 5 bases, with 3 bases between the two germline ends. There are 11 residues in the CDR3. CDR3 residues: CASSQRTEAFF. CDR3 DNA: TGTGCCAGCAGCCAAAGGACTGAAGCTTTCTTT.

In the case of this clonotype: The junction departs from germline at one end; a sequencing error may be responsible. CDR3 coding DNA: TGTGCCAGCGGCCAAGCAGGGAACGAGAAGACCCAGTACTTC. Translated, it gives CASGQAGNEKTQYF. The chain has TRBV14 and TRBJ2-5; D is possibly TRBD1 (5 bases). CDR1 is SGHDN, CDR2 FVKESK, per germline. The CDR3 sequence is 14 residues long.

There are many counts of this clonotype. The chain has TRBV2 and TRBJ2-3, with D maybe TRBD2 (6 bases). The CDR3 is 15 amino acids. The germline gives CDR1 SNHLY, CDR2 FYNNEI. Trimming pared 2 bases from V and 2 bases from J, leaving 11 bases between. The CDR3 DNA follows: TGTGCCAGCAGTGAAATCGGGCGGGACACAGATACGCAGTATTTT. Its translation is CASSEIGRDTDTQYF.

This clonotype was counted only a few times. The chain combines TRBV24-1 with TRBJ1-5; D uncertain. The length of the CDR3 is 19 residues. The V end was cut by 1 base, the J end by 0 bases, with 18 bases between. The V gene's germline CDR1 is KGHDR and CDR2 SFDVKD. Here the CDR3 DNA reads TGTGCCACCAGTGATTTTAACCCCGTGCGGGGTCTTAGCAATCAGCCCCAGCATTTT. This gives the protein CATSDFNPVRGLSNQPQHF.

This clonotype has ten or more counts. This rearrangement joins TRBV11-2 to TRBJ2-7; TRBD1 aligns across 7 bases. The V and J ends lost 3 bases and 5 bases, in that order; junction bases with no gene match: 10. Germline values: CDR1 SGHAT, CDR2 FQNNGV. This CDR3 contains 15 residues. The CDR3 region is CASSFPEGGRDEQYF. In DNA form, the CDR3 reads TGTGCCAGCAGCTTCCCCGAAGGGGGCAGGGACGAGCAGTACTTC.

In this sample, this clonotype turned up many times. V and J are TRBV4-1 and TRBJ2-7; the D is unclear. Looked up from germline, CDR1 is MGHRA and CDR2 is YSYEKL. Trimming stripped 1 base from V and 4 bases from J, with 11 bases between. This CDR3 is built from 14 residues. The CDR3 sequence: CASSQGGLNYEQYF. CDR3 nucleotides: TGCGCCAGCAGCCAAGGAGGCCTAAATTACGAGCAGTACTTC.

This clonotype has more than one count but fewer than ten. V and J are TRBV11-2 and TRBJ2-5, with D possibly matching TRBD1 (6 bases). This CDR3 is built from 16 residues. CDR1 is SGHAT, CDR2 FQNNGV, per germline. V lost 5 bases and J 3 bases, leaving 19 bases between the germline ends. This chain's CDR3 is CASSRRGAGEEETQYF. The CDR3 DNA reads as TGTGCCAGCAGCCGCCGAGGGGCAGGGGAAGAAGAGACCCAGTACTTC. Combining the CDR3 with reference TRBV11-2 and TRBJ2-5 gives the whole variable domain EAGVAQSPRYKIIEKRQSVAFWCNPISGHATLYWYQQILGQGPKLLIQFQNNGVVDDSQLPKDRFSAERLKGVDSTLKIQPAKLEDSAVYLCASSRRGAGEEETQYFGPGTRLLVL.

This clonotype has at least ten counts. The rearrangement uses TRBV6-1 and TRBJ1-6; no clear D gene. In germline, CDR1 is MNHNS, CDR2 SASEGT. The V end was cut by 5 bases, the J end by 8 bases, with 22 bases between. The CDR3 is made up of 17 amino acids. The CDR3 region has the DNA TGTGCCAGCAGTTTTGGGTCGGAGGGCAGCGCGTATTCACCCCTCCACTTT. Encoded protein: CASSFGSEGSAYSPLHF.

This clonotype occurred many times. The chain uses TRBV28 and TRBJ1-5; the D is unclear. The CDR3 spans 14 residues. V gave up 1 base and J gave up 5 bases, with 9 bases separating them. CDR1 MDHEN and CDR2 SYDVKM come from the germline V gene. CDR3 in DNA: TGTGCCAGCAGTTTATCGGCAGGCTATCAGCCCCAGCATTTT. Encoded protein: CASSLSAGYQPQHF.

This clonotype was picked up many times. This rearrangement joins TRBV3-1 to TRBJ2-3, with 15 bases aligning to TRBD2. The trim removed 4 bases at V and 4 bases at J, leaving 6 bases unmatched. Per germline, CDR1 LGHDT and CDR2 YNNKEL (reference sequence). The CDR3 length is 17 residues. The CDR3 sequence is CASSRRTSGREADTQYF. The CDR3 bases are TGTGCCAGCAGCCGTCGGACTAGCGGGAGGGAGGCAGATACGCAGTATTTT.

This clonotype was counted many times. In DNA form, the CDR3 reads TGTGCCAGCAGCTTAGAATGGGACAGGGCCTACGAGCAGTACTTC. Translation gives CASSLEWDRAYEQYF. V usage is TRBV7-2 and J usage is TRBJ2-7, with 9 bases aligning to TRBD1. The V and J ends lost 1 base and 2 bases, in that order; junction bases with no gene match: 3. CDR3 size: 15 residues. The V gene's germline CDR1 is SGHTA and CDR2 FQGNSA.

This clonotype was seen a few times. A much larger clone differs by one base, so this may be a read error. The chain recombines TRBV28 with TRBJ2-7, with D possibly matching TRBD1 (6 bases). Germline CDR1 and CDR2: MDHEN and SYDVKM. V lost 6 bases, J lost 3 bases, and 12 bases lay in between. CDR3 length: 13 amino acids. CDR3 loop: CASSRDTNYEQYF. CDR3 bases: TGTGCCAGCAGCCGGGACACCAACTACGAGCAGTACTTC.

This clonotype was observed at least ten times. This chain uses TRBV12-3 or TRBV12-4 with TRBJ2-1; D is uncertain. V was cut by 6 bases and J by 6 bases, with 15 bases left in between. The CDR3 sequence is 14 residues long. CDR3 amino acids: CASSPGAGSNEQFF. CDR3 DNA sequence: TGTGCCAGCAGCCCTGGCGCCGGCTCCAATGAGCAGTTCTTC.

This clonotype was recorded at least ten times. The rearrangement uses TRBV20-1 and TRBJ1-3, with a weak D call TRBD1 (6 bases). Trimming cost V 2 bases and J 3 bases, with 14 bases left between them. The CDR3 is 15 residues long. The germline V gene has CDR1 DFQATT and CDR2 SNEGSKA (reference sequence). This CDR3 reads CSARPPGHYGNTIYF. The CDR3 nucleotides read TGCAGTGCTAGACCGCCGGGACACTATGGAAACACCATATATTTT.

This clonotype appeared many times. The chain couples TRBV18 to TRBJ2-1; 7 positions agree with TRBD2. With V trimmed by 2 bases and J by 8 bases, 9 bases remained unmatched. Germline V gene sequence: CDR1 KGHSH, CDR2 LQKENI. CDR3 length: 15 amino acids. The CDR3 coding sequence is TGTGCCAGCTCACCATCTGCGGGAGTGTGGGATGAGCAGTTCTTC. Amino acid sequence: CASSPSAGVWDEQFF. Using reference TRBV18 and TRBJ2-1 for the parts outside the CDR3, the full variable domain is NAGVMQNPRHLVRRRGQEARLRCSPMKGHSHVYWYRQLPEEGLKFMVYLQKENIIDESGMPKERFSAEFPKEGPSILRIQQVVRGDSAAYFCASSPSAGVWDEQFFGPGTRLTVL.

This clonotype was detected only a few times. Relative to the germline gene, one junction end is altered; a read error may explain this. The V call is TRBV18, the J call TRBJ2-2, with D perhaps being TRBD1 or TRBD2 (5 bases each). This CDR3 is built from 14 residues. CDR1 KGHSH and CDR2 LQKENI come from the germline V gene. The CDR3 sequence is CASSKGTDTGELLF. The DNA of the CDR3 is TGTGCCAGCTCAAAGGGAACGGACACCGGGGAGCTGCTTTTT.

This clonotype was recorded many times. CDR3 DNA: TGTGCCAGCTCACCCCAACCGAGCGGAGGTAATTCACCCCTCCACTTT. This sequence encodes CASSPQPSGGNSPLHF. This chain joins TRBV18 and TRBJ1-6; D remains ambiguous. CDR1 and CDR2 (germline): KGHSH, LQKENI. The CDR3 loop spans 16 amino acids. The V and J ends lost 3 bases and 6 bases respectively, with 15 bases between them.

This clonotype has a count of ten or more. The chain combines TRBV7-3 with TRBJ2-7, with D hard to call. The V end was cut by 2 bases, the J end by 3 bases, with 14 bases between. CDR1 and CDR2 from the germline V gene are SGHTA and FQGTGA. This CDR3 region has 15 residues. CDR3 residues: CASSLRWQKYYEQYF. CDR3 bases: TGTGCCAGCAGCTTACGCTGGCAAAAGTACTACGAGCAGTACTTC.

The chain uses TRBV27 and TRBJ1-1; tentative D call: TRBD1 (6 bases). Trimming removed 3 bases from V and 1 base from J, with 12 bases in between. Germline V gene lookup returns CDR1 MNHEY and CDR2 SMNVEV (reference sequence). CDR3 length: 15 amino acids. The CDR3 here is CASSFPRDKNTEAFF. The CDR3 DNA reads TGTGCCAGCAGTTTCCCCCGGGACAAGAACACTGAAGCTTTCTTT.

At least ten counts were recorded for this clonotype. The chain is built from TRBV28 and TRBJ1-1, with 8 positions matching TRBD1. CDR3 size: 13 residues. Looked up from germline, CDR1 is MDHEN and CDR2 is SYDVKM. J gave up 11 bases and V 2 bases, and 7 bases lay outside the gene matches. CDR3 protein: CASSLGQGGGAFF. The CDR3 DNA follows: TGTGCCAGCAGTTTAGGACAGGGTGGGGGGGCTTTCTTT. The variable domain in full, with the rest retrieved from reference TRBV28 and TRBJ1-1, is DVKVTQSSRYLVKRTGEKVFLECVQDMDHENMFWYRQDPGLGLRLIYFSYDVKMKEKGDIPEGYSVSREKKERFSLILESASTNQTSMYLCASSLGQGGGAFFGQGTRLTVV.

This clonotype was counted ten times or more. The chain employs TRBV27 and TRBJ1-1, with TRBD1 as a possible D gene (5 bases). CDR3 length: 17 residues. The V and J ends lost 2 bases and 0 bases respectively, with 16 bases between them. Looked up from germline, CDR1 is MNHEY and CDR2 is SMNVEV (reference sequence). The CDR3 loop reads CASSLGPGLPVNTEAFF. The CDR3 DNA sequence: TGTGCCAGCAGTTTAGGCCCGGGACTGCCGGTGAACACTGAAGCTTTCTTT.

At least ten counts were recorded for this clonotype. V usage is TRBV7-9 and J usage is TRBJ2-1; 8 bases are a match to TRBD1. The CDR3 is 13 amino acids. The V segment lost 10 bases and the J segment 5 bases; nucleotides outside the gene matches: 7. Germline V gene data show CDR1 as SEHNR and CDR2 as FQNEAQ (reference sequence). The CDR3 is CAIWTGLHNEQFF. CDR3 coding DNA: TGTGCCATCTGGACAGGGCTCCACAATGAGCAGTTCTTC.

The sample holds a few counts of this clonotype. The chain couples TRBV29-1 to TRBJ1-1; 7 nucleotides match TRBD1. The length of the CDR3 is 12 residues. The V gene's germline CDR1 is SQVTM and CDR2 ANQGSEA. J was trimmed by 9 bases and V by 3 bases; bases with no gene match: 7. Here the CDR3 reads CSVEGRGQKAFF. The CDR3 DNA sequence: TGCAGCGTTGAGGGGAGGGGGCAGAAAGCTTTCTTT.

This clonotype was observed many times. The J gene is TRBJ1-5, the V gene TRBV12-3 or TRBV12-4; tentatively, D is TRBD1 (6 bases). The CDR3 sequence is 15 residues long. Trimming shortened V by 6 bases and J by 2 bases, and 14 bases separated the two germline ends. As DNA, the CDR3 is TGTGCCAGCAGCTTGGGGGCGGTCGGCAATCAGCCCCAGCATTTT. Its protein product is CASSLGAVGNQPQHF.

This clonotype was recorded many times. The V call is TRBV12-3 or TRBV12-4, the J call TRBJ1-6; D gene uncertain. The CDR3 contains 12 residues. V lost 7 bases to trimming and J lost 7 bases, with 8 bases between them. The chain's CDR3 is CASKYSNSPLHF. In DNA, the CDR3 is TGTGCCAGCAAGTACAGCAATTCACCCCTCCACTTT.

As DNA, the CDR3 is TGTGCCAGCAGCCAAGGGAAAAACAGGGGCCTGAACACTGAAGCTTTCTTT. This gives the protein CASSQGKNRGLNTEAFF. The gene calls are TRBV3-1 and TRBJ1-1, with TRBD1 matching 7 bases. From germline, CDR1 is LGHDT and CDR2 YNNKEL (reference sequence). The CDR3 covers 17 residues. Losses at the gene ends were 1 base for V and 0 bases for J; bases not matched to a gene: 8.